This T cell receptor beta chain derives from a study of blood T cell repertoires in COVID-19. Study at large: Samples came from the United States, Italy and Spain, spanning acute and convalescent COVID-19. PBMCs, B-cell-depleted T cells, or T cells provided the cDNA or gDNA that made up the material.

The CDR3 totals 16 residues. J lost 1 base, V lost 4 bases, and 9 bases had no gene match. Germline V CDR1 and CDR2: SGDLS, YYNGEE. Authors' analysis steps: Estimation of nucleated cell counts was performed using reference gene primer amplification. Here immunoSEQ multiplex PCR was the method, and the copy in TCRdb shows in-frame clones only, minus some. V, J and clone size derive from that table, while D and trimming were established from the DNA sequence. Altogether about 87,000 clones are present, roughly 76% being singletons, with the ten largest covering 3.5% to 4.5%. This clonotype was obtained from a woman aged 50 to 60 with acute or convalescent COVID-19. Material for sequencing was peripheral blood. J is TRBJ1-2 and V is TRBV9; TRBD1 aligns across 8 bases. The CDR3 region is CASSLGGTGNNYGYTF. CDR3 DNA sequence: TGTGCCAGCAGCCTAGGGGGGACAGGCAATAACTATGGCTACACCTTC.